The sequence of this TCR beta chain was determined in a study of shared clonotypes between healthy human individuals. Study outcomes and limitations: Among a few donors, approximately 5% of naive CD4 clonotypes were found in common.

Points on this clone: Its antigen is not identified.

Assay used: immunoSEQ multiplex PCR; TCRdb lists only in-frame clones, some missing. Of about 2.4 million clones in the sample, roughly 93% were seen once. The sequenced material came from naive CD4+ T cells from PBMCs. Documented subset: CD45RA+ positively selected. The TCR originated in a man between 18 and 35 years old in good health. Some clones in this sample may be carry-over from other donors' samples.

CDR3 bases: TGTGCCAGCAGCTTGGAGGGCAGATCAACTGAAGCTTTCTTT. Translated, it gives CASSLEGRSTEAFF. The J gene is TRBJ1-1, the V gene TRBV5-6; unclear D gene. The CDR3 length is 14 residues. V lost 0 bases to trimming and J lost 5 bases, with 11 bases between them. Germline V gene sequence: CDR1 SGHDT, CDR2 YYEEEE.